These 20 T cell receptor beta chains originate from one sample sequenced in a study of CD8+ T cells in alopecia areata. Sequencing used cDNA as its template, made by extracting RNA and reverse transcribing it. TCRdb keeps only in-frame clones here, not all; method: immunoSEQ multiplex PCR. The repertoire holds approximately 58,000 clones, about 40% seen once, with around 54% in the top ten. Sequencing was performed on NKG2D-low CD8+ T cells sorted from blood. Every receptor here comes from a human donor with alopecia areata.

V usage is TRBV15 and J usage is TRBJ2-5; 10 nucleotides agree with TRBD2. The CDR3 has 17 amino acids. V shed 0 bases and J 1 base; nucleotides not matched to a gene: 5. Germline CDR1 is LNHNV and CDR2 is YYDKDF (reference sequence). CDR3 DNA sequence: TGTGCCACCAGCAGAGATAGCGGGAGGCCCATCCAAGAGACCCAGTACTTC. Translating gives CATSRDSGRPIQETQYF.

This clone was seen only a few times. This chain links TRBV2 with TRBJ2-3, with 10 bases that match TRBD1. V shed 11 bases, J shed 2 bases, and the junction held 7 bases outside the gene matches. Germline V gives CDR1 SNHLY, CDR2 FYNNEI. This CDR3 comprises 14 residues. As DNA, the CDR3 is TGTGCCCGACAGGGGGCGGCTTCCACAGATACGCAGTATTTT. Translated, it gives CARQGAASTDTQYF.

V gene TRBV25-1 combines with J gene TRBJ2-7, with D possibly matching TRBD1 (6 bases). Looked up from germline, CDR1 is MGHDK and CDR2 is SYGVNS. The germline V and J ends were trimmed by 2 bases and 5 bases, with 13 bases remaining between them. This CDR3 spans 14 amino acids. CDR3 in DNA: TGTGCCAGCAGTGAACGTGGGGGCATTGACGAGCAGTACTTC. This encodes CASSERGGIDEQYF.

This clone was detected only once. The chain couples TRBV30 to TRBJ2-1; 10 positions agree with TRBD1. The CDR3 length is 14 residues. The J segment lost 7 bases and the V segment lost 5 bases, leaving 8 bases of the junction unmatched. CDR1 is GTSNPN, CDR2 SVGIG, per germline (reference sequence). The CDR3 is CAWDRDRGRNEQFF. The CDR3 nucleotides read TGTGCCTGGGACCGGGACAGGGGCCGGAATGAGCAGTTCTTC.

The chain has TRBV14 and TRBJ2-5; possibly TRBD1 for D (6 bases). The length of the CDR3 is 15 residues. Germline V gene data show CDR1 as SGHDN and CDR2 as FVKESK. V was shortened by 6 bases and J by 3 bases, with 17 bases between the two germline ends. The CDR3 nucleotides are TGTGCCAGCAGAGGTGGTCAGGGGACCAAAGAGACCCAGTACTTC. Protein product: CASRGGQGTKETQYF.

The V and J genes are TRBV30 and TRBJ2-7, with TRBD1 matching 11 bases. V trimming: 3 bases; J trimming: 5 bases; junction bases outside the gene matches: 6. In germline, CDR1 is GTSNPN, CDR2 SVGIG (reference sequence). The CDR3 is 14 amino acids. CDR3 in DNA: TGTGCCTGGAGCTGGGGGACAGGGGGGAACGAGCAGTACTTC. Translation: CAWSWGTGGNEQYF.

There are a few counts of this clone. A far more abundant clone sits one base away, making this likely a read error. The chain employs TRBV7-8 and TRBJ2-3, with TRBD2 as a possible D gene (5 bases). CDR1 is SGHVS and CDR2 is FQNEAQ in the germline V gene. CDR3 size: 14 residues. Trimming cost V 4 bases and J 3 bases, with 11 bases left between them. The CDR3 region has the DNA TGTGCCAGCAGCTCACCGACGGGAACAGATACGCAGTATTTT. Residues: CASSSPTGTDTQYF.

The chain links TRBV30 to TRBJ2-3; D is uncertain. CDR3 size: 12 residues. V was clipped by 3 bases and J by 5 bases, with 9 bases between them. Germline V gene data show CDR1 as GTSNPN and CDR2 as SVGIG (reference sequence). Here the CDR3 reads CAWSPSGDTQYF. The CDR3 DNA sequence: TGTGCCTGGAGCCCCTCCGGAGATACGCAGTATTTT.

As DNA, the CDR3 is TGTGCCAGCAGTGCTTCATATGGCTACACCTTC. As protein: CASSASYGYTF. The chain joins TRBV4-2 to TRBJ1-2; D not certain. CDR3 length: 11 amino acids. In germline, CDR1 is LGHNA, CDR2 YNFKEQ. V gave up 6 bases and J gave up 5 bases, with 7 bases separating them.

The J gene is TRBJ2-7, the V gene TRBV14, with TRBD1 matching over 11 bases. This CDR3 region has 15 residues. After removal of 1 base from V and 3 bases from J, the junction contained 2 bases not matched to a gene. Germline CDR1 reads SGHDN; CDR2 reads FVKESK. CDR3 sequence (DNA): TGTGCCAGCAGCCAAGGGACAGGGGGCTTCTACGAGCAGTACTTC. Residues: CASSQGTGGFYEQYF.

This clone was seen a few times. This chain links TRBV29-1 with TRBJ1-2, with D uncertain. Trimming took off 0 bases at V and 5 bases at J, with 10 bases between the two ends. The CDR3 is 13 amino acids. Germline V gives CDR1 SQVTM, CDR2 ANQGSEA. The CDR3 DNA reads TGCAGCGTTGAAGAGCCCCTTTTTTATGGCTACACCTTC. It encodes CSVEEPLFYGYTF.

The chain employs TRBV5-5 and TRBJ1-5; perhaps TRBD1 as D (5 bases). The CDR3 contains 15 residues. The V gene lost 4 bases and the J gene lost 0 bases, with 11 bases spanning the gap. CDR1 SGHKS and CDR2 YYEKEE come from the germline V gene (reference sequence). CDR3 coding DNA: TGTGCCAGCAGCCCGCAGGGTGATAGCAATCAGCCCCAGCATTTT. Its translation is CASSPQGDSNQPQHF.

CDR3 coding DNA: TGTGCCAGCAGCCCCTTGGGGGGACAGTCCAATGAGCAGTTCTTC. Translated, it gives CASSPLGGQSNEQFF. The rearrangement links TRBV6-5 to TRBJ2-1; D possibly corresponds to TRBD1 (7 bases). This CDR3 is built from 15 residues. V was trimmed by 6 bases and J by 6 bases, leaving 18 bases between them. In germline, CDR1 is MNHEY, CDR2 SVGAGI.

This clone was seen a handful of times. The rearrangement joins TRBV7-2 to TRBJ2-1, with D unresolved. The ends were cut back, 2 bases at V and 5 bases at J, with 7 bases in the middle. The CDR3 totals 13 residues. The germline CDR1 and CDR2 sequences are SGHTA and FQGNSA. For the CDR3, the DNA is TGTGCCAGCAGCTTAACTATAAACAATGAGCAGTTCTTC. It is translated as CASSLTINNEQFF.

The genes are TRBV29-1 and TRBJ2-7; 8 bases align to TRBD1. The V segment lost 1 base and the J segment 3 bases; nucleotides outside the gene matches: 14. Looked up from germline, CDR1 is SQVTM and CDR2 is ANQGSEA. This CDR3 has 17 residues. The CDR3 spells CSVEASKGTGMNYEQYF. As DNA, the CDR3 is TGCAGCGTTGAAGCATCAAAGGGGACAGGTATGAACTACGAGCAGTACTTC.

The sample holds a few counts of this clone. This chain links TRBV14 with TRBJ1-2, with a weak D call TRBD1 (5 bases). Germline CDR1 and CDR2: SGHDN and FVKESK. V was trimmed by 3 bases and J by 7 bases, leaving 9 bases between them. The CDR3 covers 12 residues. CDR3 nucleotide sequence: TGTGCCAGCAGCCACGGGGGAGGTGGCTACACCTTC. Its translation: CASSHGGGGYTF.

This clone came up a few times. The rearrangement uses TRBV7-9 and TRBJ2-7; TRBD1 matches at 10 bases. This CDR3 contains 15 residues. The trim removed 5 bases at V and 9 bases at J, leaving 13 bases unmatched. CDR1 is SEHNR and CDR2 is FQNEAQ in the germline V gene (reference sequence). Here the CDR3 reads CASSNPGQGKGGQYF. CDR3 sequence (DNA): TGTGCCAGCAGCAATCCGGGACAGGGGAAGGGTGGGCAGTACTTC.

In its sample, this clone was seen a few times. The CDR3 coding sequence is TGCAGCGTGTCCCGGGACTTGGATACGGTGCAGTACTTC. Translation: CSVSRDLDTVQYF. The chain has TRBV29-1 and TRBJ2-7, with a possible D match to TRBD2 (6 bases). Germline CDR1 reads SQVTM; CDR2 reads ANQGSEA. The CDR3 is 13 amino acids. V was trimmed by 6 bases and J by 9 bases, leaving 21 bases between them.

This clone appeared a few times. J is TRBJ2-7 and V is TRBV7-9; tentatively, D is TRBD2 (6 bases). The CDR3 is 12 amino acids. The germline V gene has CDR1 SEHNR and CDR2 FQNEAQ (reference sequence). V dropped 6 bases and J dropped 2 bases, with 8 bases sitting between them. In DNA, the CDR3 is TGTGCCAGCAGGGAGGGGACCTACGAGCAGTACTTC. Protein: CASREGTYEQYF.

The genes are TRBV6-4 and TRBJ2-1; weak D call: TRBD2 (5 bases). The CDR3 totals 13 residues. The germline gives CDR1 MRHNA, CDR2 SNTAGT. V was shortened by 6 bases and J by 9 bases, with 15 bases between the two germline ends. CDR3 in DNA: TGTGCCAGCAGCGCTAGCAGCGAGCGTGAGCAGTTCTTC. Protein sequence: CASSASSEREQFF.